Listed below are T cell receptor beta chains from one sample, sequenced in a study of T-cell reconstitution after alpha-beta-depleted transplantation in children. TCRdb re-called the PCR reads through MiXCR, storing one row per CDR3 protein. Of approximately 270,000 distinct CDR3 sequences in the sample, roughly 25% are singletons; the top ten hold about 4.8%. The sample was PBMCs, mostly from graft donor cells, taken 360 days after TCRalphabeta/CD19-depleted stem cell transplant. The source of these receptors is a female patient aged 2-10 years who had a stem cell transplant for congenital amegakaryocytic thrombocytopenia, so the T cells may come from the graft donor. Both conserved end residues are part of each CDR3. The D gene is left open where the match is weak. Not every row has a clone size; where given, it reads once, few, many or a size class.

TRBV20-1	TRBJ2-1	once	TRBD2	CSASGGSSPYNEQFF	TGCAGTGCTAGTGGCGGGAGCAGTCCCTACAATGAGCAGTTCTTC
TRBV11-2	TRBJ2-1	-	-	CASSLDRGPGAQFF	TGTGCCAGCAGCTTAGACCGCGGTCCTGGAGCCCAGTTCTTC
TRBV20-1	TRBJ2-7	few	-	CSARPGDKRYEQYF	TGCAGTGCTAGACCCGGGGACAAAAGATACGAGCAGTACTTC
TRBV7-6	TRBJ2-7	many	-	CASSLLHATQYF	TGTGCCAGCAGCTTACTGCACGCAACTCAGTACTTC
TRBV6-5	TRBJ2-7	-	-	CASSSFKVGSYEQYF	TGTGCCAGCAGTTCGTTTAAAGTCGGCAGCTACGAGCAGTACTTC
TRBV11-2	TRBJ1-5	-	-	CASSAGTESQPQHF	TGTGCCAGCAGCGCCGGGACTGAAAGTCAGCCCCAGCATTTT
TRBV5-5	TRBJ2-3	few	TRBD2	CASSFFGDSGGADTQYF	TGTGCCAGCAGCTTTTTTGGAGATAGCGGGGGGGCGGATACGCAGTATTTT
TRBV13	TRBJ2-7	few	-	CASSLVAGSYEQYF	TGTGCCAGCAGCTTAGTGGCGGGCTCCTACGAGCAGTACTTC
TRBV5-1	TRBJ1-1	-	-	CASSLLGQYNTEAFF	TGCGCCAGCAGCTTGCTCGGACAGTATAACACTGAAGCTTTCTTT
TRBV12-3/TRBV12-4	TRBJ2-2	-	TRBD2	CASSGRGGYTGELFF	TGTGCCAGCAGTGGCCGGGGGGGCTACACCGGGGAGCTGTTTTTT
TRBV10-3	TRBJ2-3	few	-	CAISPGFTDTQYF	TGTGCCATCAGCCCAGGATTCACAGATACGCAGTATTTT
TRBV15	TRBJ2-1	-	TRBD2	CATSRASGLVNNEQFF	TGTGCCACCAGCAGAGCGTCTGGACTAGTGAACAATGAGCAGTTCTTC
TRBV7-8	TRBJ1-4	-	-	CASSLVHGTSTNEKLFF	TGTGCCAGCAGCTTGGTCCACGGAACCTCAACTAATGAAAAACTGTTTTTT
TRBV4-2	TRBJ2-1	few	-	CASSPFRGAFYNEQFF	TGTGCCAGCAGCCCATTTCGGGGGGCCTTCTACAATGAGCAGTTCTTC
TRBV12-3/TRBV12-4	TRBJ1-2	-	-	CASSPHGPYGYTF	TGTGCCAGCAGTCCGCACGGGCCCTATGGCTACACCTTC
TRBV5-1	TRBJ2-1	-	-	CASSLYGGSSYNEQFF	TGCGCCAGCAGCTTGTATGGCGGCAGCTCCTACAATGAGCAGTTCTTC
TRBV19	TRBJ1-1	-	-	CASSQRLGTEAFF	TGTGCCAGTAGCCAGAGGTTGGGCACTGAAGCTTTCTTT
TRBV27	TRBJ2-1	few	-	CASSLTGTEQFF	TGTGCCAGCAGTTTAACGGGAACGGAGCAGTTCTTC
TRBV28	TRBJ1-2	-	-	CASTTSDYGYTF	TGTGCCAGCACTACGAGTGACTATGGCTACACCTTC
TRBV5-1	TRBJ2-3	-	TRBD1	CASSLMDRGSTDTQYF	TGCGCCAGCAGCTTGATGGACAGGGGAAGCACAGATACGCAGTATTTT
TRBV7-6	TRBJ2-3	few	-	CASSLRGRDTQYF	TGTGCCAGCAGCTTACGGGGGAGAGATACGCAGTATTTT
TRBV20-1	TRBJ1-4	few	-	CSGKTGLNEKLFF	TGCAGTGGGAAGACAGGTCTTAATGAAAAACTGTTTTTT
TRBV10-3	TRBJ1-3	-	-	CAISAVGSPGNTIYF	TGTGCCATCAGTGCGGTGGGGTCTCCTGGAAACACCATATATTTT
TRBV21-1	TRBJ2-7	few	-	CASSKGKEGAGAYEQYF	TGTGCCAGCAGCAAAGGGAAGGAAGGGGCAGGGGCCTACGAGCAGTACTTC
TRBV7-2	TRBJ1-5	-	TRBD1	CASSFGGTALMPQHF	TGTGCCAGCAGCTTCGGAGGGACAGCCCTCATGCCCCAGCATTTT
TRBV15	TRBJ2-7	-	-	CATSSARDLSYEQYF	TGTGCCACCAGCAGTGCTCGGGACCTATCCTACGAGCAGTACTTC
TRBV7-8	TRBJ2-5	few	-	CASSLGGITQETQYF	TGTGCCAGCAGCTTAGGGGGTATCACCCAAGAGACCCAGTACTTC
TRBV28	TRBJ1-4	few	TRBD1	CASSLVGTVDEKLFF	TGTGCCAGCAGTTTGGTAGGGACAGTGGATGAAAAACTGTTTTTT
TRBV21-1	TRBJ2-2	few	-	CASSKDRCPELFF	TGTGCCAGCAGCAAAGATAGGTGTCCGGAGCTGTTTTTT
TRBV5-1	TRBJ1-4	-	-	CASSREPGQVNEKLFF	TGCGCCAGCAGCCGAGAACCGGGACAAGTAAATGAAAAACTGTTTTTT
TRBV12-3/TRBV12-4	TRBJ2-3	few	TRBD2	CASSSIQRGGRTDTQYF	TGTGCCAGCAGTTCCATCCAGCGGGGGGGACGGACAGATACGCAGTATTTT
TRBV28	TRBJ2-7	-	TRBD2	CASSSLAGRYEQYF	TGTGCCAGCAGCTCCCTAGCGGGGCGTTACGAGCAGTACTTC
TRBV7-9	TRBJ2-1	few	TRBD2	CASSPGGGPNEQFF	TGTGCCAGCAGCCCCGGGGGGGGCCCCAATGAGCAGTTCTTC